This T cell receptor beta chain stems from a study of shared clonotypes between healthy human individuals. Study overall: A couple of female and a few male donors aged 18 to 49 were enrolled.

Naive-designated CD8 cells lacked CD45RO, were positively enriched for CCR7, and omitted terminally differentiated effector memory CD45RA+ cells. Points from the study as a whole: Few donors restricted represented genetic and exposure-history diversity.

Repertoires were generated with immunoSEQ multiplex PCR, while TCRdb's copy carries only in-frame clones and drops some. The sample gives around 1.9 million clones, 85% to 95% of which show up once; 1.5% to 2% is in the top ten. The CDR3 is 16 amino acids. The V and J ends lost 0 bases and 0 bases respectively, with 10 bases between them. The germline CDR1 and CDR2 sequences are SGHRS and YFSETQ. This clone was seen once. Its antigen is still unknown. The TCR comes from a man aged 18 to 29 in good health. Some clones in this sample may be carry-over from other donors' samples. The specimen was naive CD8+ T cells from PBMCs. This chain links TRBV5-1 with TRBJ2-4; a possible D gene is TRBD1 (6 bases). CDR3 loop: CASSLVAGEAKNIQYF. The CDR3 DNA reads TGCGCCAGCAGCTTGGTAGCAGGGGAAGCCAAAAACATTCAGTACTTC.